Sequencing of this TCR beta chain was carried out in a study of monozygotic twins with inflammatory bowel disease. TCRdb reprocessed the 5' RACE reads and keeps a single row for each CDR3 protein, giving no DNA. In all, the sample yields 110,000 to 150,000 distinct CDR3 sequences. Collection yielded approximately 2.6 ml of blood per donor. Sequenced input: blood. This clonotype was obtained from a human donor with ulcerative colitis or Crohn's disease, or a healthy co-twin of an affected twin (not recorded which).

CDR3 region: CASSRTSRTDTQYF. The chain recombines TRBV6-1 with TRBJ2-3; TCRdb names TRBD2, which stays unverified in the absence of DNA. The CDR3 is 14 residues long. Germline V gives CDR1 MNHNS, CDR2 SASEGT.